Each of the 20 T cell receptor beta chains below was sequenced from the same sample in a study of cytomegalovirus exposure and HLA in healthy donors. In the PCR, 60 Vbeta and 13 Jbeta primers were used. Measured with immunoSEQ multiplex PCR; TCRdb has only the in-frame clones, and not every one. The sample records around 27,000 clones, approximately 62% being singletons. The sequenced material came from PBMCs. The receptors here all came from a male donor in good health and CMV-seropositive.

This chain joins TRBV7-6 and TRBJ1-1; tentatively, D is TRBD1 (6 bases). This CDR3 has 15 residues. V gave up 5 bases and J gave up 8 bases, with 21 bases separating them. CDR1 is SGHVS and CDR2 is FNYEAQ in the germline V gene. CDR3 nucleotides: TGTGCCAGCAGCGTAGGTAACAGGGCCACCGTAGAAGCTTTCTTT. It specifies CASSVGNRATVEAFF.

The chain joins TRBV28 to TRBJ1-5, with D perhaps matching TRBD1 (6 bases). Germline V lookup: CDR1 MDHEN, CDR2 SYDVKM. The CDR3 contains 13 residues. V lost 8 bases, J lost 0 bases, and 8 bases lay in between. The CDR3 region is CASGQYSNQPQHF. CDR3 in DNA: TGTGCCAGCGGACAGTATAGCAATCAGCCCCAGCATTTT.

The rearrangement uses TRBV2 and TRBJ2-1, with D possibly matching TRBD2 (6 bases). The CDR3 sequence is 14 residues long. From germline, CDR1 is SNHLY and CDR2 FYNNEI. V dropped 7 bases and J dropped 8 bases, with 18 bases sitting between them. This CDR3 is CASKGDGGIHEQFF. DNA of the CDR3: TGTGCCAGCAAGGGTGATGGCGGGATCCATGAGCAGTTCTTC.

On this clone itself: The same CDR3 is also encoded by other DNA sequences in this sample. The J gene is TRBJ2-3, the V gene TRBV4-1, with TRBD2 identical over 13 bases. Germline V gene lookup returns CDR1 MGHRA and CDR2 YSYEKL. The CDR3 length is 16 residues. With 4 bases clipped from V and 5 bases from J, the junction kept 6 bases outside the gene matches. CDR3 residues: CASSRTSGGAEDTQYF. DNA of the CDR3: TGCGCCAGCAGCCGTACTAGCGGGGGGGCCGAAGATACGCAGTATTTT.

The CDR3, as DNA: TGTGCCAGCAGTCGGGGGGGTCAGGAAGCTTTCTTT. This codes for CASSRGGQEAFF. This chain uses TRBV2 with TRBJ1-1; possible D gene TRBD1, 5 bases. The CDR3 is made up of 12 amino acids. V lost 5 bases and J lost 8, with 12 bases in between. CDR1 is SNHLY and CDR2 is FYNNEI in the germline V gene.

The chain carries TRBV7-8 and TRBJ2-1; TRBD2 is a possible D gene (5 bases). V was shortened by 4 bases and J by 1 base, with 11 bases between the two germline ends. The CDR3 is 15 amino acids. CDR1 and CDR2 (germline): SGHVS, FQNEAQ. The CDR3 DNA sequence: TGTGCCAGCAGCTCGCGGGTATCTTCCTACAATGAGCAGTTCTTC. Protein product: CASSSRVSSYNEQFF.

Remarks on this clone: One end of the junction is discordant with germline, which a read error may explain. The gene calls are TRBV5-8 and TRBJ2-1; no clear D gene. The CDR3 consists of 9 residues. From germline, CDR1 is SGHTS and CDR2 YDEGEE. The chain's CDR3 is CASSLVSIF. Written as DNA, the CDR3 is TGTGCCAGCAGCTTGGTTTCAATCTTC. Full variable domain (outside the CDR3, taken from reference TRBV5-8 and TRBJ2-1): EAGVTQSPTHLIKTRGQQATLRCSPISGHTSVYWYQQALGLGLQFLLWYDEGEERNRGNFPPRFSGRQFPNYSSELNVNALELEDSALYLCASSLVSIFGPGTRLTVL.

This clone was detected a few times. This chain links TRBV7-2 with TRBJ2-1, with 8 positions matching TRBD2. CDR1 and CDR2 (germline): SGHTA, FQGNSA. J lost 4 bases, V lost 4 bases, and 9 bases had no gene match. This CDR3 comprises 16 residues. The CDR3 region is CASSSQAGVGYNEQFF. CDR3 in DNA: TGTGCCAGCAGCTCCCAAGCGGGAGTCGGATACAATGAGCAGTTCTTC.

The CDR3, as DNA: TGTGCAGCAGGGAGGGGGTTGAACACTGAAGCTTTCTTT. Its protein product is CAAGRGLNTEAFF. This chain uses TRBV27 with TRBJ1-1; D perhaps matches TRBD1 (6 bases). The length of the CDR3 is 13 residues. CDR1 is MNHEY, CDR2 SMNVEV, per germline (reference sequence).

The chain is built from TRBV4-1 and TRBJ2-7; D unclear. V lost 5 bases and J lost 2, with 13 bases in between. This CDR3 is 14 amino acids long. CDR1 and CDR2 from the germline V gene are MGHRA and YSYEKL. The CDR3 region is CASSFRESTYEQYF. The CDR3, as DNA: TGCGCCAGCAGCTTTCGAGAGAGCACCTACGAGCAGTACTTC.

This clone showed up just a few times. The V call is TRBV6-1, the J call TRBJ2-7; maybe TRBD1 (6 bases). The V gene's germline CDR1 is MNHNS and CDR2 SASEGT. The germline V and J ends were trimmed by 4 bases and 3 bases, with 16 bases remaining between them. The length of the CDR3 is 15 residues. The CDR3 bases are TGTGCCAGCAGTGTGGGGGCTGGGGAACTCTACGAGCAGTACTTC. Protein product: CASSVGAGELYEQYF.

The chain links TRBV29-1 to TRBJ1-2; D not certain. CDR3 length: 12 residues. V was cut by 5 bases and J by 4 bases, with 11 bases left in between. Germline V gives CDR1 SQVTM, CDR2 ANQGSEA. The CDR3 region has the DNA TGCAGCGTTATTCTCGGCGGCTATGGCTACACCTTC. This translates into CSVILGGYGYTF.

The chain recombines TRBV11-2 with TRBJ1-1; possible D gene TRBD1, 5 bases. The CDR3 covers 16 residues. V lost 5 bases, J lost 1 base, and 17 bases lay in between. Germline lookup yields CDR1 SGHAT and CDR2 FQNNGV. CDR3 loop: CASSLERGRGNTEAFF. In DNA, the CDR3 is TGTGCCAGCAGCCTCGAGCGGGGGAGAGGGAACACTGAAGCTTTCTTT.

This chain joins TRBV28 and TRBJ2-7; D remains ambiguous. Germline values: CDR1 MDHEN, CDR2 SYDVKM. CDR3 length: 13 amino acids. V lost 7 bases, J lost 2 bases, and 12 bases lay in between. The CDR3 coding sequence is TGTGCCAGCAACCGCCTCGGTCCCTACGAGCAGTACTTC. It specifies CASNRLGPYEQYF.

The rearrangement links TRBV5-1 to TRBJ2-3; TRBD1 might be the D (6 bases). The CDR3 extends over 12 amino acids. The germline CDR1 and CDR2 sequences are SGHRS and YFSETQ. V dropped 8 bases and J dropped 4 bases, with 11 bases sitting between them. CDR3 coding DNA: TGCGCCAGTAGAAGGACAGCAGATACGCAGTATTTT. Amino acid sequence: CASRRTADTQYF.

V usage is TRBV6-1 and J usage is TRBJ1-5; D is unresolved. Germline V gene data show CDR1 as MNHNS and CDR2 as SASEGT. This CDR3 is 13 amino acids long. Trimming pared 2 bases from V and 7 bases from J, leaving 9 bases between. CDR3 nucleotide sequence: TGTGCCAGCAGTGAAACACTAAACCAGCCCCAGCATTTT. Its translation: CASSETLNQPQHF.

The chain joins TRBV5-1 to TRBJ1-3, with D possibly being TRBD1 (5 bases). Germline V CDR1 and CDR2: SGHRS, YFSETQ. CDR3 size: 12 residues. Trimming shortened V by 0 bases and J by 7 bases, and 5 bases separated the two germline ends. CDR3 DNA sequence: TGCGCCAGCAGCTTGGAGGGGAACACCATATATTTT. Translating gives CASSLEGNTIYF. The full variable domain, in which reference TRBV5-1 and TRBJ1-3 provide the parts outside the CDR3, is KAGVTQTPRYLIKTRGQQVTLSCSPISGHRSVSWYQQTPGQGLQFLFEYFSETQRNKGNFPGRFSGRQFSNSRSEMNVSTLELGDSALYLCASSLEGNTIYFGEGSWLTVV.

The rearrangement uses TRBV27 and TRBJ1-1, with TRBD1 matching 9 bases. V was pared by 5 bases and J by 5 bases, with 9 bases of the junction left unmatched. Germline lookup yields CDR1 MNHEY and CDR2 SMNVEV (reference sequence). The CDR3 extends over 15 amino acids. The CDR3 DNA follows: TGTGCCAGCAGTCTCTCCGACAGGGGGTATACTGAAGCTTTCTTT. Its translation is CASSLSDRGYTEAFF.

The CDR3 protein is CASSLGSSYNSPLHF. The CDR3 coding sequence is TGTGCCAGCAGCTTAGGGAGCTCCTATAATTCACCCCTCCACTTT. The V and J genes are TRBV7-2 and TRBJ1-6; D unresolved. CDR1 and CDR2 from the germline V gene are SGHTA and FQGNSA. V was trimmed by 1 base and J by 0 bases, leaving 4 bases between them. This CDR3 has 15 amino acids.

CDR3 sequence reads: CASSFGASRLAGELFF. CDR3 sequence (DNA): TGTGCCAGCAGTTTTGGCGCGAGCAGGTTGGCCGGGGAGCTGTTTTTT. The rearrangement joins TRBV6-5 to TRBJ2-2; D not resolved. This CDR3 spans 16 amino acids. Germline V gene data show CDR1 as MNHEY and CDR2 as SVGAGI. Trimming left V 4 bases short and J 6 bases short, with 18 bases between.